This T cell receptor beta chain came from a study of beta chain features in type 1 diabetes. V lost 3 bases, J lost 0 bases, and 15 bases lay in between. This CDR3 is 17 amino acids long. The germline CDR1 and CDR2 sequences are SGHTA and FQGNSA. Isolated RNA was reverse transcribed in full, so expressed TCRB transcripts were sequenced. Clones were sequenced by immunoSEQ multiplex PCR, and TCRdb holds only the in-frame ones, with some missing. The data show about 470,000 clones, about 29% seen once. The chain employs TRBV7-2 and TRBJ1-3; D possibly corresponds to TRBD1 (6 bases). The TCR comes from a man aged 18 to 30 in good health. The sequencing input was naive CD4+ T cells from blood. The CDR3 DNA reads as TGTGCCAGCAGCTTGCGGCAGGACAGCCGCTCTGGAAACACCATATATTTT. This gives the protein CASSLRQDSRSGNTIYF. Filled out from reference TRBV7-2 and TRBJ1-3, the complete variable domain reads GAGVSQSPSNKVTEKGKDVELRCDPISGHTALYWYRQSLGQGLEFLIYFQGNSAPDKSGLPSDRFSAERTGGSVSTLTIQRTQQEDSAVYLCASSLRQDSRSGNTIYFGEGSWLTVV.